A single sample gave rise to the 7 T cell receptor beta chains below, sequenced in a study of PD-L1 blockade in urothelial cancer. Data came from immunoSEQ multiplex PCR; TCRdb stores just in-frame clones and leaves some out. Among around 42,000 clones, about 80% were seen once, and the ten largest hold 2.5% to 3%. This material consisted of PBMCs, taken around atezolizumab (anti-PD-L1) treatment. All receptors derive from a man aged 65-85 years with urothelial cancer.

The chain carries TRBV6-1 and TRBJ2-1; 7 positions match TRBD2. This CDR3 has 17 amino acids. Germline lookup yields CDR1 MNHNS and CDR2 SASEGT. V was clipped by 2 bases and J by 8 bases; unmatched bases: 15. The CDR3 DNA is TGTGCCAGCAGTGAATGGGTACTGCGGGAGAGGTTATATGAGCAGTTCTTC. Translated: CASSEWVLRERLYEQFF.

CDR3 nucleotides: TGTGCCAGTAGTATAGATCTCGGGCAGGGATTAACCTTTTATCAGCCCCAGCATTTT. It yields the protein CASSIDLGQGLTFYQPQHF. The V and J genes are TRBV19 and TRBJ1-5; D perhaps matches TRBD1 (5 bases). Between the trimmed V and J ends, which lost 0 bases and 5 bases, there was a span of 23 bases. The CDR3 runs to 19 residues. Germline V gene data show CDR1 as LNHDA and CDR2 as SQIVND (reference sequence).

Many counts were recorded for this clone. V gene TRBV9 combines with J gene TRBJ2-7; 8 bases line up with TRBD2. J gave up 2 bases and V 4 bases, and 5 bases lay outside the gene matches. CDR3 size: 14 residues. CDR1 is SGDLS and CDR2 is YYNGEE in the germline V gene. CDR3 in DNA: TGTGCCAGCAGCCCCAGCGGGGGCACCTACGAGCAGTACTTC. Its protein product is CASSPSGGTYEQYF.

The chain carries TRBV18 and TRBJ2-7; D not certain. The CDR3 has 14 amino acids. The germline gives CDR1 KGHSH, CDR2 LQKENI. V was clipped by 2 bases and J by 2 bases, with 10 bases between them. The CDR3 DNA reads as TGTGCCAGCTCACCATCCAGAAGTACCTACGAGCAGTACTTC. It encodes CASSPSRSTYEQYF.

The gene calls are TRBV5-4 and TRBJ1-3; D is uncertain. Germline values: CDR1 SGHNT, CDR2 YYREEE (reference sequence). The CDR3 has 17 residues. Trimming shortened V by 3 bases and J by 0 bases, and 16 bases separated the two germline ends. The CDR3 spells CASSSGSSRSSGNTIYF. DNA for the CDR3: TGTGCCAGCAGCTCGGGGAGTTCAAGAAGCTCTGGAAACACCATATATTTT.

This chain joins TRBV25-1 and TRBJ1-1; 10 bases fit TRBD1. The CDR3 is 18 residues long. The ends lost 4 bases at V and 3 bases at J; junction bases unmatched: 14. CDR1 and CDR2 (germline): MGHDK, SYGVNS. CDR3 protein: CASSVRLRDRGGDTEAFF. In DNA, the CDR3 is TGTGCCAGCAGTGTACGGCTCCGGGACAGGGGTGGTGACACTGAAGCTTTCTTT.

The V call is TRBV5-1, the J call TRBJ2-5, with 7 bases aligning to TRBD1. J lost 5 bases, V lost 4 bases, and 5 bases had no gene match. This CDR3 is built from 13 residues. Germline lookup yields CDR1 SGHRS and CDR2 YFSETQ. CDR3 bases: TGCGCCAGCAGCGCACAAGGGGGCGAGACCCAGTACTTC. Residues: CASSAQGGETQYF.